The 7 T cell receptor beta chains below all came from one sample that was sequenced in a study of T-cell reconstitution after alpha-beta-depleted transplantation in children. Library preparation (for TCRbeta) was performed with unique molecular identifiers. TCRdb recomputed calls from the PCR reads with MiXCR, one row per CDR3 protein. The repertoire holds more than 150,000 distinct CDR3 sequences, with roughly 15% as singletons. Specimen: PBMCs from the stem cell graft donor, collected from the stem cell graft. The receptors stem from a human donor who donated a stem cell graft to a child with acute lymphoblastic leukemia.

For this clonotype: With a much larger clone just one base away, this may be a read error. V and J are TRBV5-5 and TRBJ2-2; D is possibly TRBD2 (6 bases). Germline V gives CDR1 SGHKS, CDR2 YYEKEE (reference sequence). The CDR3 sequence is 16 residues long. Trimming pared 5 bases from V and 0 bases from J, leaving 14 bases between. The CDR3 sequence is CASSSRGTTNTGELFF. The DNA of the CDR3 is TGTGCCAGCAGTTCCCGGGGGACCACGAACACCGGGGAGCTGTTTTTT.

This clonotype came up many times. The chain is built from TRBV7-2 and TRBJ1-2, with 7 positions matching TRBD1. CDR1 is SGHTA, CDR2 FQGNSA, per germline. V lost 5 bases, J lost 4 bases, and 4 bases stayed unmatched. The CDR3 totals 13 residues. CDR3 sequence reads: CASSVGTVYGYTF. The CDR3 DNA reads as TGTGCCAGCAGCGTCGGGACAGTCTATGGCTACACCTTC.

In the case of this clonotype: With a much larger clone just one base away, this may be a read error. The rearrangement links TRBV28 to TRBJ2-3; D not resolved. The germline V gene has CDR1 MDHEN and CDR2 SYDVKM. The CDR3 runs 12 residues. The CDR3 DNA is TGTGCCAGCAGCCTACTAAGGGATACGGAGTATTTT. Protein sequence: CASSLLRDTEYF.

This clonotype was seen at least ten times. The chain recombines TRBV5-1 with TRBJ2-1; TRBD2 matches at 12 bases. This CDR3 has 16 residues. Looked up from germline, CDR1 is SGHRS and CDR2 is YFSETQ. Germline trimming cut 4 bases from V and 8 bases from J; bases unmatched to any gene: 10. The CDR3 nucleotides read TGCGCCAGCAGCCTTTTGGGGACTAGCGGGTTCTATGAGCAGTTCTTC. Residues: CASSLLGTSGFYEQFF.

This clonotype has ten or more counts. Here the CDR3 DNA reads TGCAGCGTTGAAGGCCGAACCGGGACAGGGTTGACTGGAAACACCATATATTTT. Amino acids: CSVEGRTGTGLTGNTIYF. The chain combines TRBV29-1 with TRBJ1-3, with 9 bases that match TRBD1. The CDR3 extends over 18 amino acids. Germline V gene sequence: CDR1 SQVTM, CDR2 ANQGSEA. The J segment lost 2 bases and the V segment lost 1 base, leaving 12 bases of the junction unmatched.

This clonotype has at least ten counts. This sequence joins TRBV12-3 or TRBV12-4 and TRBJ2-7, with D uncertain. This CDR3 has 11 residues. V was shortened by 7 bases and J by 4 bases, with 8 bases between the two germline ends. The CDR3 is CASKSRYEQYF. CDR3 DNA: TGTGCCAGCAAGTCCAGGTACGAGCAGTACTTC.

This clonotype has ten or more counts. V gene TRBV5-5 combines with J gene TRBJ2-1; 7 nucleotides align to TRBD2. CDR1 and CDR2 (germline): SGHKS, YYEKEE (reference sequence). The CDR3 consists of 16 residues. J lost 1 base, V lost 4 bases, and 8 bases had no gene match. The DNA for the CDR3 is TGTGCCAGCAGCCCCCGACTAGCTGATTCCTACAATGAGCAGTTCTTC. It is translated as CASSPRLADSYNEQFF.